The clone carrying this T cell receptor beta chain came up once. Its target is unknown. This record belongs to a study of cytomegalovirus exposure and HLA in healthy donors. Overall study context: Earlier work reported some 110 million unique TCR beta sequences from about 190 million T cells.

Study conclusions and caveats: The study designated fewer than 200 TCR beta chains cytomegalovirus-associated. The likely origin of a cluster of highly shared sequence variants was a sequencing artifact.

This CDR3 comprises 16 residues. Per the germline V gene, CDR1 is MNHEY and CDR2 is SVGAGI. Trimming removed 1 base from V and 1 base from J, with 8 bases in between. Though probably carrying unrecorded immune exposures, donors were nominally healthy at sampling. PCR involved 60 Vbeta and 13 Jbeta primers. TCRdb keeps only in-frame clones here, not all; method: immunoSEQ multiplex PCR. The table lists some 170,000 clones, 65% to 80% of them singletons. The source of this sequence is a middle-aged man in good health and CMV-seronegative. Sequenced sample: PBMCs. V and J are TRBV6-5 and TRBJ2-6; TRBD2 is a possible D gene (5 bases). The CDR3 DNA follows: TGTGCCAGCAGTTACTTGCGCGGGTCTGGGGCCAACGTCCTGACTTTC. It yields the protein CASSYLRGSGANVLTF.